The 28 T cell receptor beta chains presented below share a single source sample, sequenced in a study of long-term antiretroviral therapy in people with HIV. Sequencing relied on immunoSEQ assay v3.0, run at survey level. Sequenced by immunoSEQ multiplex PCR; TCRdb stores in-frame clones only, minus some. The table lists under 20,000 clones, under 85% of them singletons. The sample was unsorted PBMCs, taken 2.1 to 2.2 years before starting antiretroviral therapy. The source is a man aged 25-45 years with HIV.

This chain links TRBV7-8 with TRBJ2-7, with no clear D. With 5 bases removed from V and 8 bases from J, the gap between germline ends came to 13 bases. The CDR3 loop spans 12 amino acids. In germline, CDR1 is SGHVS, CDR2 FQNEAQ. The CDR3 loop reads CASSLRVEQQYF. The CDR3, as DNA: TGTGCCAGCAGCCTTCGGGTCGAACAGCAGTACTTC.

This clone is medium-sized within its sample. This chain uses TRBV2 with TRBJ2-5; tentatively, D is TRBD2 (5 bases). This CDR3 is 14 amino acids long. Germline V gene sequence: CDR1 SNHLY, CDR2 FYNNEI. V gave up 10 bases and J gave up 2 bases, with 17 bases separating them. CDR3: CATLRTAGQETQYF. The CDR3 region has the DNA TGTGCCACCTTACGGACCGCGGGTCAAGAGACCCAGTACTTC.

This clone has more than one count but fewer than ten. DNA for the CDR3: TGTGCCAGCGGGCGGGGGACGGCTACCGGGGAGCTGTTTTTT. It codes for CASGRGTATGELFF. J is TRBJ2-2 and V is TRBV21-1; TRBD2 is the table's D call, not checked against the DNA. TRBV21-1 is assigned pseudogene status. The CDR3 covers 14 residues.

The rearrangement links TRBV19 to TRBJ1-4; D not certain. Looked up from germline, CDR1 is LNHDA and CDR2 is SQIVND (reference sequence). This CDR3 is 13 amino acids long. The V end lost 6 bases, the J end lost 4 bases, and 9 bases lay between the germline ends. The DNA for the CDR3 is TGTGCCAGTAGGTTGACCATTAATGAAAAACTGTTTTTT. It encodes CASRLTINEKLFF.

This chain uses TRBV5-1 with TRBJ1-1; D gene ambiguous. This CDR3 has 11 residues. The germline gives CDR1 SGHRS, CDR2 YFSETQ. Trimming took 5 bases from V and 5 from J, leaving 7 bases between them. CDR3 amino acids: CASRDGTEAFF. As DNA, the CDR3 is TGCGCCAGCAGGGATGGTACTGAAGCTTTCTTT. Using reference TRBV5-1 and TRBJ1-1 for the parts outside the CDR3, the full variable domain is KAGVTQTPRYLIKTRGQQVTLSCSPISGHRSVSWYQQTPGQGLQFLFEYFSETQRNKGNFPGRFSGRQFSNSRSEMNVSTLELGDSALYLCASRDGTEAFFGQGTRLTVV.

The gene calls are TRBV6-4 and TRBJ1-5, with a possible D match to TRBD1 (5 bases). Trimming stripped 1 base from V and 0 bases from J, with 7 bases between. The CDR3 extends over 15 amino acids. CDR1 MRHNA and CDR2 SNTAGT come from the germline V gene. The CDR3 loop reads CASSDWGPSNQPQHF. As DNA, the CDR3 is TGTGCCAGCAGTGACTGGGGACCTAGCAATCAGCCCCAGCATTTT.

The gene calls are TRBV4-3 and TRBJ2-7; unclear D gene. Germline lookup yields CDR1 LGHNA and CDR2 YSLEER. This CDR3 contains 15 residues. V lost 0 bases to trimming and J lost 3 bases, with 12 bases between them. The chain's CDR3 is CASSQDRLPYYEQYF. The CDR3 DNA sequence: TGCGCCAGCAGCCAAGATAGGCTCCCCTACTACGAGCAGTACTTC.

V usage is TRBV4-1 and J usage is TRBJ2-7, with a tentative D call TRBD2 (7 bases). The CDR3 covers 13 residues. V shed 3 bases and J shed 5 bases, with 11 bases lying between them. The germline V gene encodes CDR1 MGHRA and CDR2 YSYEKL. For the CDR3, the DNA is TGCGCCAGCAGCCAGGGCGGGGGCAACGAGCAGTACTTC. Its translation: CASSQGGGNEQYF.

V gene TRBV5-5 combines with J gene TRBJ1-1; D gene uncertain. The V and J ends lost 7 bases and 3 bases respectively, with 13 bases between them. CDR1 is SGHKS, CDR2 YYEKEE, per germline (reference sequence). The CDR3 loop spans 13 amino acids. The CDR3 is CASRPPWDTEAFF. DNA of the CDR3: TGTGCCAGCCGACCCCCTTGGGACACTGAAGCTTTCTTT.

This chain uses TRBV7-9 with TRBJ1-4; 8 nucleotides align to TRBD1. Looked up from germline, CDR1 is SEHNR and CDR2 is FQNEAQ (reference sequence). The V gene end was trimmed by 5 bases and the J gene end by 6 bases; junction bases not matched to a gene: 5. The length of the CDR3 is 14 residues. The chain's CDR3 is CASSRDRGYEKLFF. The CDR3 DNA sequence: TGTGCCAGCAGCCGCGACAGGGGTTATGAAAAACTGTTTTTT.

V usage is TRBV6-5 and J usage is TRBJ1-1, with D unclear. The CDR3 contains 13 residues. Germline assignment: CDR1 MNHEY and CDR2 SVGAGI. Between the trimmed V and J ends, which lost 5 bases and 0 bases, there was a span of 7 bases. DNA for the CDR3: TGTGCCAGCAGTGGAACCCTGAACACTGAAGCTTTCTTT. Protein product: CASSGTLNTEAFF.

V gene TRBV7-9 combines with J gene TRBJ2-5; no clear D. The ends were cut back, 1 base at V and 1 base at J, with 10 bases in the middle. CDR1 is SEHNR and CDR2 is FQNEAQ in the germline V gene (reference sequence). The CDR3 length is 15 residues. The CDR3 loop reads CASSLVGDGQETQYF. The DNA of the CDR3 is TGTGCCAGCAGCTTAGTGGGCGACGGCCAAGAGACCCAGTACTTC.

This clone was found once. CDR3: CASSFNAGGNTIYF. CDR3 DNA: TGTGCCAGCAGTTTTAACGCAGGCGGAAACACCATATATTTT. This chain joins TRBV27 and TRBJ1-3; no clear D. The CDR3 loop spans 14 amino acids. V lost 3 bases and J lost 4, with 10 bases in between. Germline V gene sequence: CDR1 MNHEY, CDR2 SMNVEV (reference sequence).

J is TRBJ2-7 and V is TRBV5-1; 7 bases fit TRBD2. The trim removed 6 bases at V and 5 bases at J, leaving 5 bases unmatched. Germline V gene lookup returns CDR1 SGHRS and CDR2 YFSETQ. CDR3 length: 12 residues. DNA of the CDR3: TGCGCCAGCAAGAGCCGGGGGGACGAGCAGTACTTC. As protein: CASKSRGDEQYF.

The CDR3 is CASSLDNIGYEQYF. The CDR3 coding sequence is TGTGCCAGCAGCTTGGATAATATTGGGTACGAGCAGTACTTC. V is TRBV5-4 and J is TRBJ2-7; no clear D. Between the trimmed V and J ends, which lost 0 bases and 4 bases, there was a span of 11 bases. The V gene's germline CDR1 is SGHNT and CDR2 YYREEE (reference sequence). The CDR3 runs 14 residues.

This rearrangement joins TRBV18 to TRBJ2-5, with D perhaps TRBD2 (6 bases). The CDR3 is made up of 14 amino acids. The germline gives CDR1 KGHSH, CDR2 LQKENI. Trimming removed 6 bases at V and 4 bases at J, with 15 bases between. CDR3 sequence (DNA): TGTGCCAGCTCCCCCGGGAGCCCCCCAGAGACCCAGTACTTC. It is translated as CASSPGSPPETQYF. The complete variable domain, with remaining parts taken from reference TRBV18 and TRBJ2-5, reads NAGVMQNPRHLVRRRGQEARLRCSPMKGHSHVYWYRQLPEEGLKFMVYLQKENIIDESGMPKERFSAEFPKEGPSILRIQQVVRGDSAAYFCASSPGSPPETQYFGPGTRLLVL.

The CDR3 DNA follows: TGTGCCAGCAGCCCGCTAAACACTGAAGCTTTCTTT. Its protein product is CASSPLNTEAFF. The rearrangement links TRBV6-1 to TRBJ1-1; D is undetermined. The germline V gene encodes CDR1 MNHNS and CDR2 SASEGT. The CDR3 consists of 12 residues. V dropped 6 bases and J dropped 2 bases, with 7 bases sitting between them.

As regards this clone: The sample contains more than one DNA sequence encoding this CDR3. V is TRBV5-1 and J is TRBJ2-7; D may be TRBD2 (5 bases). This CDR3 spans 13 amino acids. From germline, CDR1 is SGHRS and CDR2 YFSETQ. Trimming shortened V by 1 base and J by 4 bases, and 9 bases separated the two germline ends. Written as DNA, the CDR3 is TGCGCCAGCAGCTTGCTCGGGGATTACGAGCAGTACTTC. Its protein product is CASSLLGDYEQYF. Variable domain in full (rest from reference TRBV5-1 and TRBJ2-7): KAGVTQTPRYLIKTRGQQVTLSCSPISGHRSVSWYQQTPGQGLQFLFEYFSETQRNKGNFPGRFSGRQFSNSRSEMNVSTLELGDSALYLCASSLLGDYEQYFGPGTRLTVT.

The V gene is TRBV7-3, the J gene TRBJ2-2, with 8 bases identical to TRBD2. Germline V gene lookup returns CDR1 SGHTA and CDR2 FQGTGA. The CDR3 extends over 18 amino acids. Trimming took 5 bases from V and 5 from J; bases not matched to a gene: 16. The DNA for the CDR3 is TGTGCCAGCAGCCCAAATCTGGGGGCGGGAGGAAGGACCGGGGAGCTGTTTTTT. Amino acid sequence: CASSPNLGAGGRTGELFF.

This chain uses TRBV4-1 with TRBJ2-3; 9 nucleotides agree with TRBD2. J was trimmed by 4 bases and V by 1 base; bases with no gene match: 12. Germline-derived CDR1 and CDR2 are MGHRA and YSYEKL. This CDR3 comprises 18 residues. CDR3 in amino acids: CASSQVSLAGRRADTQYF. The CDR3 region has the DNA TGCGCCAGCAGCCAAGTTTCCCTAGCGGGACGTCGGGCAGATACGCAGTATTTT.

V is TRBV19 and J is TRBJ1-3, with D unclear. The length of the CDR3 is 16 residues. Trimming removed 4 bases at V and 0 bases at J, with 13 bases between. Germline assignment: CDR1 LNHDA and CDR2 SQIVND (reference sequence). The CDR3 region is CASSTKGPRSGNTIYF. The DNA for the CDR3 is TGTGCCAGTAGTACTAAAGGGCCGCGCTCTGGAAACACCATATATTTT.

This clone is labeled medium-sized (0.01 to 0.1%). Just one base apart from a much larger clone, this may be a read error. Different DNA sequences within this sample yield the same CDR3. J is TRBJ2-7 and V is TRBV11-2; 9 nucleotides match TRBD2. Germline loops: CDR1 SGHAT, CDR2 FQNNGV. The length of the CDR3 is 15 residues. V lost 3 bases and J lost 1; bases outside the gene matches: 4. The CDR3 region has the DNA TGTGCCAGCAGCTTTAGCGGGGGCCCATCCTACGAGCAGTACTTC. It yields the protein CASSFSGGPSYEQYF.

The rearrangement uses TRBV18 and TRBJ2-2; 11 bases agree with TRBD2. Losses at the gene ends were 2 bases for V and 6 bases for J; bases not matched to a gene: 8. The CDR3 is 17 residues long. Germline V lookup: CDR1 KGHSH, CDR2 LQKENI. CDR3 region: CASSPETSGSRAGELFF. The CDR3 DNA reads as TGTGCCAGCTCACCAGAAACTAGCGGGAGTAGAGCCGGGGAGCTGTTTTTT. The full variable domain, with the rest looked up from reference TRBV18 and TRBJ2-2, is NAGVMQNPRHLVRRRGQEARLRCSPMKGHSHVYWYRQLPEEGLKFMVYLQKENIIDESGMPKERFSAEFPKEGPSILRIQQVVRGDSAAYFCASSPETSGSRAGELFFGEGSRLTVL.

CDR3 protein: CASSLEPATNSPLHF. CDR3 sequence (DNA): TGTGCCAGCAGCTTAGAACCGGCCACTAATTCACCCCTCCACTTT. The chain is built from TRBV7-2 and TRBJ1-6; the D is unclear. There are 15 residues in the CDR3. Germline loops: CDR1 SGHTA, CDR2 FQGNSA. V lost 1 base to trimming and J lost 6 bases, with 10 bases between them.

The chain joins TRBV6-1 to TRBJ1-5, with D possibly TRBD1 on 5 matching bases. The CDR3 is made up of 16 amino acids. Trimming took 4 bases from V and 2 from J, leaving 15 bases between them. Germline CDR1 reads MNHNS; CDR2 reads SASEGT. The CDR3 sequence is CASSVGVHNGNQPQHF. The CDR3 DNA sequence: TGTGCCAGCAGTGTGGGGGTCCACAACGGCAATCAGCCCCAGCATTTT.

This chain connects TRBV5-1 to TRBJ1-1; D is possibly TRBD1 (5 bases). Germline CDR1 is SGHRS and CDR2 is YFSETQ. Trimming left V 5 bases short and J 2 bases short, with 10 bases between. This CDR3 contains 13 residues. This chain's CDR3 is CASRGRENTEAFF. Written as DNA, the CDR3 is TGCGCCAGCAGGGGACGGGAAAACACTGAAGCTTTCTTT.

The chain links TRBV6-1 to TRBJ2-7; D remains unclear. V was shortened by 5 bases and J by 2 bases, with 1 base between the two germline ends. This CDR3 region has 10 residues. Germline CDR1 reads MNHNS; CDR2 reads SASEGT. This chain's CDR3 is CASSTYEQYF. The DNA for the CDR3 is TGTGCCAGCAGTACCTACGAGCAGTACTTC.

This chain uses TRBV5-6 with TRBJ2-4, with TRBD2 as a possible D gene (5 bases). V gave up 2 bases and J gave up 1 base, with 10 bases separating them. CDR1 is SGHDT and CDR2 is YYEEEE in the germline V gene. The length of the CDR3 is 15 residues. CDR3 DNA sequence: TGTGCCAGCAGCTTATATGGGAGTGCCAAAAACATTCAGTACTTC. This encodes CASSLYGSAKNIQYF.